The 5 T cell receptor beta chains presented below share a single source sample, sequenced in a study of T cell clonotyping in hematopoietic cell transplantation. Here immunoSEQ multiplex PCR was the method, and the copy in TCRdb shows in-frame clones only, minus some. This table has tens of thousands of clones, 75% to 90% appearing once. The sequencing sample was made of peripheral blood mononuclear cells. These receptors came from a middle-aged woman in good health. Some clones in this sample may be carry-over from other donors' samples.

The V gene is TRBV28, the J gene TRBJ1-5; 8 nucleotides align to TRBD1. Germline values: CDR1 MDHEN, CDR2 SYDVKM. The CDR3 spans 17 residues. The ends lost 5 bases at V and 3 bases at J; junction bases unmatched: 12. CDR3 sequence reads: CASSPGGQVLDNQPQHF. The CDR3 bases are TGTGCCAGCAGTCCGGGGGGACAGGTTTTGGACAATCAGCCCCAGCATTTT.

This clone was seen only a few times. The CDR3 DNA sequence: TGTGCCTGGAGTAGTTGGTATGGGGCCAACGTCCTGACTTTC. Translating gives CAWSSWYGANVLTF. V is TRBV30 and J is TRBJ2-6; D is unclear. Per the germline V gene, CDR1 is GTSNPN and CDR2 is SVGIG (reference sequence). The CDR3 has 14 amino acids. Trimming removed 2 bases from V and 3 bases from J, with 8 bases in between.

CDR3 sequence: CASSLRVGTGRYEQFF. CDR3 nucleotides: TGTGCCAGCAGTTTAAGGGTAGGGACAGGGAGATATGAGCAGTTCTTC. V gene TRBV27 combines with J gene TRBJ2-1; TRBD1 agrees at 9 bases. The germline gives CDR1 MNHEY, CDR2 SMNVEV (reference sequence). The V gene end was trimmed by 2 bases and the J gene end by 8 bases; junction bases not matched to a gene: 10. The CDR3 sequence is 16 residues long.

This rearrangement joins TRBV4-1 to TRBJ1-1; tentative D call: TRBD1 (5 bases). This CDR3 is built from 15 residues. Trimming removed 1 base from V and 12 bases from J, with 21 bases in between. CDR1 MGHRA and CDR2 YSYEKL come from the germline V gene. Written as DNA, the CDR3 is TGCGCCAGCAGCCAAGCGTCGGGACCGGGGGTAGAAACTTTCTTT. As protein: CASSQASGPGVETFF.

This chain links TRBV7-8 with TRBJ1-5; 10 nucleotides agree with TRBD1. V lost 5 bases, J lost 0 bases, and 4 bases stayed unmatched. This CDR3 is 16 amino acids long. Germline CDR1 SGHVS, CDR2 FQNEAQ. CDR3 sequence: CASSPGTGDSNQPQHF. In nucleotides, the CDR3 is TGTGCCAGCAGCCCGGGGACAGGGGATAGCAATCAGCCCCAGCATTTT.